The 3 T cell receptor beta chains below come from one sample, sequenced in a study of tumor-infiltrating lymphocytes in primary liver carcinoma. Reverse transcription of 500 ng total RNA with a constant-region primer produced TCR beta cDNA. Three rounds of nested multiplex PCR with slightly modified ARM-PCR produced TCR beta libraries. Both of the initial two PCR rounds ran for about 11 cycles and employed TRBV1-TRBV30 forward primers alongside a C-beta reverse primer. MiXCR, applied by TCRdb to the multiplex PCR reads, yields one record per CDR3 protein. The sample lists about 330,000 distinct CDR3 sequences, 65% occurring once. They got blood RNA out of unsorted whole blood and also pulled out germline DNA. Material: peripheral blood. The receptors here all came from a man in his forties with primary liver carcinoma and hepatitis B virus infection.

On this clonotype itself: A read error is possible here, since a much larger clone lies one base away. The chain has TRBV6-6 and TRBJ1-1; weak D call: TRBD1 (5 bases). Germline V gene sequence: CDR1 MNHNY, CDR2 SVGAGI (reference sequence). CDR3 length equals 13 residues. Trimming took 7 bases from V and 10 from J, leaving 19 bases between them. In DNA, the CDR3 is TGTGCCAGCACTGGCGGGGCCGAGCTGGGAGCTTTCTTT. Residues: CASTGGAELGAFF.

The genes are TRBV28 and TRBJ2-1, with 7 bases lining up with TRBD2. The V gene's germline CDR1 is MDHEN and CDR2 SYDVKM. J lost 4 bases, V lost 5 bases, and 14 bases had no gene match. The CDR3 runs to 17 residues. CDR3 DNA: TGTGCCAGCAGTCCCACGTGGGAGGGAGGCCTATACAATGAGCAGTTCTTC. Protein: CASSPTWEGGLYNEQFF.

This clonotype was counted many times. The J gene is TRBJ2-1, the V gene TRBV6-6; the D gene is possibly TRBD2 (6 bases). There are 14 residues in the CDR3. V gave up 1 base and J gave up 7 bases, with 11 bases separating them. The germline V gene has CDR1 MNHNY and CDR2 SVGAGI (reference sequence). In DNA form, the CDR3 reads TGTGCCAGCAGTTACTTGGGGCGGGAAAATGAGCAGTTCTTC. Translation gives CASSYLGRENEQFF.